One and the same sample provided the 27 T cell receptor beta chains below, sequenced in a study of OX40 agonist ivuxolimab in advanced cancers. Assay: immunoSEQ multiplex PCR; the TCRdb copy retains only in-frame clones and omits some. Here the sample spans roughly 45,000 clones, roughly 81% being singletons. The input for sequencing was CD4+ or CD8+ T cells sorted from blood, taken in a trial of the OX40 agonist ivuxolimab. The receptors shown here come from an adult with an advanced solid tumor such as melanoma, head and neck, liver or kidney cancer.

This clone has a single count. The chain carries TRBV5-4 and TRBJ1-2; 8 bases fit TRBD1. With 4 bases clipped from V and 4 bases from J, the junction kept 9 bases outside the gene matches. Germline V lookup: CDR1 SGHNT, CDR2 YYREEE (reference sequence). The CDR3 is made up of 15 amino acids. This CDR3 reads CASSLWDRRPYGYTF. The CDR3, as DNA: TGTGCCAGCAGCCTCTGGGACAGGCGTCCCTATGGCTACACCTTC.

This sequence joins TRBV6-1 and TRBJ2-2, with D hard to call. The length of the CDR3 is 13 residues. The V and J ends lost 2 bases and 6 bases respectively, with 7 bases between them. The germline V gene has CDR1 MNHNS and CDR2 SASEGT. The chain's CDR3 is CASSELPAGELFF. The CDR3 DNA reads as TGTGCCAGCAGTGAACTTCCCGCCGGGGAGCTGTTTTTT.

This clone came up a few times. The CDR3 here is CASSGGLIYEQYF. In nucleotides, the CDR3 is TGTGCCAGCAGTGGGGGCTTAATCTACGAGCAGTACTTC. V is TRBV2 and J is TRBJ2-7; tentative D call: TRBD1 (5 bases). Looked up from germline, CDR1 is SNHLY and CDR2 is FYNNEI. Trimming removed 4 bases at V and 3 bases at J, with 10 bases between. This CDR3 spans 13 amino acids.

With respect to this clone: One junction end does not reproduce the germline sequence, and a read error may be involved. The gene calls are TRBV19 and TRBJ2-5; 9 bases line up with TRBD1. This CDR3 spans 13 amino acids. Germline V gene data show CDR1 as LNHDA and CDR2 as SQIVND (reference sequence). CDR3 protein: CASSTSIPGQGDF. CDR3 coding DNA: TGTGCCAGTAGTACCAGTATACCGGGACAGGGTGACTTC.

This CDR3 reads CASSDEGINYGYTF. CDR3 DNA sequence: TGTGCCAGCAGTGATGAAGGAATAAACTATGGCTACACCTTC. This sequence joins TRBV6-1 and TRBJ1-2; unclear D gene. Germline values: CDR1 MNHNS, CDR2 SASEGT. Trimming removed 3 bases from V and 2 bases from J, with 10 bases in between. The length of the CDR3 is 14 residues.

This clone came up once. This sequence joins TRBV15 and TRBJ2-6; D perhaps matches TRBD1 (5 bases). The CDR3 is 16 residues long. Germline V lookup: CDR1 LNHNV, CDR2 YYDKDF (reference sequence). V shed 0 bases and J shed 3 bases, with 9 bases lying between them. CDR3 nucleotide sequence: TGTGCCACCAGCAGAGATTCAGGGTATGGGGCCAACGTCCTGACTTTC. It specifies CATSRDSGYGANVLTF.

A word on this clone: Other DNA sequences in the same sample also yield this CDR3. The chain couples TRBV10-3 to TRBJ1-1; 7 bases are a match to TRBD1. Germline V lookup: CDR1 ENHRY, CDR2 SYGVKD. Trimming removed 0 bases from V and 4 bases from J; junction bases left unmatched: 5. The CDR3 extends over 15 amino acids. CDR3 residues: CAISESTGEGTEAFF. The CDR3 nucleotides read TGTGCCATCAGTGAGTCAACAGGGGAAGGCACTGAAGCTTTCTTT.

CDR3 loop: CASSRSRDLRETQYF. The CDR3 DNA reads TGCGCCAGCAGCCGCAGCCGGGACTTGAGGGAGACCCAGTACTTC. The V and J genes are TRBV4-3 and TRBJ2-5; a weak D match, TRBD2 (6 bases). CDR1 and CDR2 from the germline V gene are LGHNA and YSLEER. Trimming removed 4 bases at V and 5 bases at J, with 17 bases between. CDR3 size: 15 residues.

This chain uses TRBV6-5 with TRBJ1-1; perhaps TRBD1 as D (5 bases). This CDR3 region has 13 residues. The V end lost 0 bases, the J end lost 6 bases, and 8 bases lay between the germline ends. Germline V gene sequence: CDR1 MNHEY, CDR2 SVGAGI. The CDR3 sequence is CASSYSGGAEAFF. The CDR3 nucleotides are TGTGCCAGCAGTTACTCGGGGGGTGCTGAAGCTTTCTTT.

The V gene is TRBV29-1, the J gene TRBJ2-1, with D possibly matching TRBD2 (5 bases). This CDR3 comprises 13 residues. Per germline, CDR1 SQVTM and CDR2 ANQGSEA. The V end lost 4 bases, the J end lost 7 bases, and 14 bases lay between the germline ends. CDR3 nucleotide sequence: TGCAGCGTTGGCCCGGGTACGGGGAATGAGCAGTTCTTC. This encodes CSVGPGTGNEQFF.

In this sample, this clone turned up once. The rearrangement uses TRBV6-5 and TRBJ2-3; D may be TRBD1 (6 bases). Germline V CDR1 and CDR2: MNHEY, SVGAGI. The ends were cut back, 4 bases at V and 1 base at J, with 12 bases in the middle. The CDR3 extends over 15 amino acids. This CDR3 reads CASSLTGMRTDTQYF. CDR3 nucleotides: TGTGCCAGCAGTTTGACAGGAATGCGCACAGATACGCAGTATTTT.

This chain joins TRBV6-6 and TRBJ2-5, with TRBD2 matching over 9 bases. The germline V gene encodes CDR1 MNHNY and CDR2 SVGAGI (reference sequence). Unmatched junction bases numbered 14, after V lost 10 bases and J lost 5 bases. The CDR3 has 15 residues. CDR3: CATSGIAGAPETQYF. The CDR3 bases are TGTGCCACTTCCGGGATAGCGGGAGCCCCCGAGACCCAGTACTTC.

The V gene is TRBV30, the J gene TRBJ1-2; no clear D. The CDR3 sequence is 14 residues long. With 3 bases removed from V and 7 bases from J, the gap between germline ends came to 18 bases. CDR1 and CDR2 from the germline V gene are GTSNPN and SVGIG (reference sequence). The CDR3 DNA sequence: TGTGCCTGGAGCTATTCGGCCGCTAGGGTTGGCTACACCTTC. It is translated as CAWSYSAARVGYTF.

V and J are TRBV5-4 and TRBJ2-7, with 7 bases that match TRBD1. Germline CDR1 SGHNT, CDR2 YYREEE (reference sequence). The V and J ends lost 4 bases and 4 bases, in that order; junction bases with no gene match: 11. The CDR3 runs 15 residues. The CDR3 reads CASSPPGQAFYEQYF. The CDR3 DNA is TGTGCCAGCAGCCCACCCGGACAGGCCTTTTACGAGCAGTACTTC.

The J gene is TRBJ2-6, the V gene TRBV10-3, with D perhaps assigned TRBD1 or TRBD2 (5 bases each). The CDR3 runs to 16 residues. Germline CDR1 ENHRY, CDR2 SYGVKD. Trimming left V 0 bases short and J 2 bases short, with 8 bases between. The CDR3 sequence: CAISESGGAGANVLTF. The DNA for the CDR3 is TGTGCCATCAGTGAGTCTGGGGGTGCTGGGGCCAACGTCCTGACTTTC.

This chain connects TRBV30 to TRBJ1-6, with D unclear. Per the germline V gene, CDR1 is GTSNPN and CDR2 is SVGIG (reference sequence). The CDR3 loop spans 16 amino acids. Trimming shortened V by 0 bases and J by 2 bases, and 11 bases separated the two germline ends. The CDR3 DNA reads TGTGCCTGGAGTGTGCCGCTGGGGACCTATAATTCACCCCTCCACTTT. Its protein product is CAWSVPLGTYNSPLHF.

J is TRBJ1-2 and V is TRBV7-8; no firm D call. Trimming took off 5 bases at V and 4 bases at J, with 14 bases between the two ends. CDR3 length equals 14 residues. Germline V lookup: CDR1 SGHVS, CDR2 FQNEAQ. The CDR3 reads CASSPRPDFYGYTF. CDR3 nucleotide sequence: TGTGCCAGCAGCCCACGGCCCGACTTCTATGGCTACACCTTC.

The sample holds one count of this clone. As the CDR3 is not closed by the conserved phenylalanine or tryptophan, this likely results from a read error. Because the CDR3's place on the DNA is in doubt, the DNA is left out and the CDR3 is given as listed by TCRdb. The CDR3 here is CAERGGRL. The rearrangement uses TRBV21-1 and TRBJ2-7; the DNA was not compared with TRBD2, the D call given in the table. TRBV21-1 is a pseudogene. Counting both end residues, the CDR3 totals 8 amino acids.

This chain uses TRBV19 with TRBJ2-5; D gene uncertain. Matching the DNA end better, TRBJ2-7 makes the J call doubtful. This CDR3 has 11 residues. CDR1 LNHDA and CDR2 SQIVND come from the germline V gene (reference sequence). Here the CDR3 DNA reads TGTGCCACCGCCGACTCCTACGAGCAGTACTTC. This sequence encodes CATADSYEQYF.

The chain uses TRBV15 and TRBJ2-1; D might be TRBD2 (6 bases). The CDR3 spans 17 residues. Trimming cost V 1 base and J 5 bases, with 18 bases left between them. Germline values: CDR1 LNHNV, CDR2 YYDKDF (reference sequence). The CDR3 coding sequence is TGTGCCACCAGCAGAGTCGGCGGGGCGGTCGCCCACAATGAGCAGTTCTTC. Encoded protein: CATSRVGGAVAHNEQFF.

The J gene is TRBJ2-5, the V gene TRBV7-9, with D uncertain. TRBJ2-7 explains the end of the DNA better; the J call may be wrong. Per germline, CDR1 SEHNR and CDR2 FQNEAQ (reference sequence). The CDR3 consists of 14 residues. In nucleotides, the CDR3 is TGTGCCAGCAGCCTCGGGTCCCGCGCCTACGAGCAGTACTTC. Translated, it gives CASSLGSRAYEQYF.

The chain recombines TRBV6-5 with TRBJ2-5; 7 bases agree with TRBD1. Germline V gene lookup returns CDR1 MNHEY and CDR2 SVGAGI. V trimming: 6 bases; J trimming: 5 bases; junction bases outside the gene matches: 12. The CDR3 has 15 residues. The CDR3 sequence is CASSQKRQGWETQYF. For the CDR3, the DNA is TGTGCCAGCAGCCAAAAAAGACAGGGTTGGGAGACCCAGTACTTC.

This clone qualifies as medium-sized. This chain links TRBV29-1 with TRBJ1-2; D might be TRBD1 (5 bases). Germline V lookup: CDR1 SQVTM, CDR2 ANQGSEA. The CDR3 runs 11 residues. V lost 3 bases to trimming and J lost 6 bases, with 8 bases between them. The CDR3 here is CSVDQGNGYTF. DNA for the CDR3: TGCAGCGTTGATCAGGGTAATGGCTACACCTTC. Variable domain in full (rest from reference TRBV29-1 and TRBJ1-2): SAVISQKPSRDICQRGTSLTIQCQVDSQVTMMFWYRQQPGQSLTLIATANQGSEATYESGFVIDKFPISRPNLTFSTLTVSNMSPEDSSIYLCSVDQGNGYTFGSGTRLTVV.

The genes are TRBV27 and TRBJ1-6; 8 nucleotides agree with TRBD1. J gave up 5 bases and V 0 bases, and 15 bases lay outside the gene matches. This CDR3 spans 20 amino acids. Germline values: CDR1 MNHEY, CDR2 SMNVEV (reference sequence). The CDR3 protein is CASSLSGFGRGLINNSPLHF. CDR3 in DNA: TGTGCCAGCAGTTTATCAGGTTTTGGCAGGGGGCTAATTAATAATTCACCCCTCCACTTT.

The genes are TRBV7-2 and TRBJ1-6; maybe TRBD1 (6 bases). CDR3 length: 17 amino acids. Germline values: CDR1 SGHTA, CDR2 FQGNSA. V shed 2 bases and J shed 7 bases, with 18 bases lying between them. CDR3 in amino acids: CASSLYGTIERNSPLHF. CDR3 sequence (DNA): TGTGCCAGCAGCTTATACGGGACAATCGAAAGAAATTCACCCCTCCACTTT.

This sequence joins TRBV9 and TRBJ2-1, with TRBD2 matching 14 bases. Germline lookup yields CDR1 SGDLS and CDR2 YYNGEE. Trimming cost V 3 bases and J 3 bases; bases outside gene matches: 5. There are 17 residues in the CDR3. In DNA, the CDR3 is TGTGCCAGCAGCGGAGGACTAGCGGGAGGTTACTACAATGAGCAGTTCTTC. It translates to CASSGGLAGGYYNEQFF.

The rearrangement uses TRBV6-6 and TRBJ2-3, with TRBD2 as a possible D gene (5 bases). Germline V gives CDR1 MNHNY, CDR2 SVGAGI (reference sequence). The V and J ends lost 7 bases and 4 bases respectively, with 18 bases between them. This CDR3 comprises 15 residues. This chain's CDR3 is CASKLRASYSDTQYF. For the CDR3, the DNA is TGTGCCAGCAAATTACGGGCTAGCTACTCAGATACGCAGTATTTT.